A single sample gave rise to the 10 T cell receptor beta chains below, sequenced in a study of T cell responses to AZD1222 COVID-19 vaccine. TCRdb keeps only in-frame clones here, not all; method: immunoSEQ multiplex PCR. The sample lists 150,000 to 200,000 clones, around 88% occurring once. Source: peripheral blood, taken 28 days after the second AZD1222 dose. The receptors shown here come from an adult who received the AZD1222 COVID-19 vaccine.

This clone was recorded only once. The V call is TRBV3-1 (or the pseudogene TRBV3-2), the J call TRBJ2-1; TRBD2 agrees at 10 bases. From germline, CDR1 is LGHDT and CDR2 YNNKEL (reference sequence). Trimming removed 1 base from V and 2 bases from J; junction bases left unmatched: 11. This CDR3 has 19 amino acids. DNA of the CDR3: TGTGCCAGCAGCCAAGTCCTAGCGGGGGCCCCTGGCGCCTACAATGAGCAGTTCTTC. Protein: CASSQVLAGAPGAYNEQFF.

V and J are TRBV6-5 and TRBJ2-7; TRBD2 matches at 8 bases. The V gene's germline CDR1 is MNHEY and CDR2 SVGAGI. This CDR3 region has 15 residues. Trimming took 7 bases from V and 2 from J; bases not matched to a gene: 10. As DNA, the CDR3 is TGTGCCAGCACCAGCCTCGGGGGGGCAGCCTACGAGCAGTACTTC. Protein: CASTSLGGAAYEQYF.

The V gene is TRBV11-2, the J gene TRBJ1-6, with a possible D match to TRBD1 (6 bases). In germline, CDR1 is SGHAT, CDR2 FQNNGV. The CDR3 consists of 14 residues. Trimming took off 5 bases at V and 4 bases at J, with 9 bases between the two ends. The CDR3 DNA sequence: TGTGCCAGCAGCCGTACAGGGTATAATTCACCCCTCCACTTT. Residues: CASSRTGYNSPLHF.

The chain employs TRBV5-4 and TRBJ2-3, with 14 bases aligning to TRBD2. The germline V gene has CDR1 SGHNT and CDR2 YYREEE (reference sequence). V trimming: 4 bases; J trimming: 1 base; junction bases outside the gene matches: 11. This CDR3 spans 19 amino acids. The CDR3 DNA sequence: TGTGCCAGCAGCCCCCCCGGACTAGCGGGGGGCGCTGGCACAGATACGCAGTATTTT. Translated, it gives CASSPPGLAGGAGTDTQYF. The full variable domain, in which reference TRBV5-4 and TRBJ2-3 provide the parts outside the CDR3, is ETGVTQSPTHLIKTRGQQVTLRCSSQSGHNTVSWYQQALGQGPQFIFQYYREEENGRGNFPPRFSGLQFPNYSSELNVNALELDDSALYLCASSPPGLAGGAGTDTQYFGPGTRLTVL.

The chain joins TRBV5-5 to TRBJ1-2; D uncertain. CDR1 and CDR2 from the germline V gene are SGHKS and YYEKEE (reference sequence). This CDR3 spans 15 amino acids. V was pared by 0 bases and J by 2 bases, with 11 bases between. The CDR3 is CASSLAGLGNYGYTF. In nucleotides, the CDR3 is TGTGCCAGCAGCTTGGCCGGTCTGGGGAACTATGGCTACACCTTC.

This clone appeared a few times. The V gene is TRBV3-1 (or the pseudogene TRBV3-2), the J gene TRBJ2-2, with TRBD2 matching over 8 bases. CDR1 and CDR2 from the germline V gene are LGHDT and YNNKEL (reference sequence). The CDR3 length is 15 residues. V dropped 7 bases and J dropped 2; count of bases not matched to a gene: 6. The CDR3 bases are TGTGCCAGCACGGGAGGGGCCCTAAACACCGGGGAGCTGTTTTTT. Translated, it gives CASTGGALNTGELFF.

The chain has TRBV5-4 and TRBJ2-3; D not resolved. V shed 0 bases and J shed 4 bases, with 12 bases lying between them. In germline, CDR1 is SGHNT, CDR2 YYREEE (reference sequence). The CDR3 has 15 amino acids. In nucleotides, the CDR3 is TGTGCCAGCAGCTTGGAACCCCCGGGCCCAGATACGCAGTATTTT. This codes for CASSLEPPGPDTQYF.

The CDR3 reads CASSRQLNTEAFF. In DNA form, the CDR3 reads TGTGCCAGCAGCCGACAGCTGAACACTGAAGCTTTCTTT. The V and J genes are TRBV7-9 and TRBJ1-1; a possible D gene is TRBD1 (5 bases). The CDR3 contains 13 residues. V lost 5 bases and J lost 0, with 7 bases in between. Germline V gives CDR1 SEHNR, CDR2 FQNEAQ (reference sequence).

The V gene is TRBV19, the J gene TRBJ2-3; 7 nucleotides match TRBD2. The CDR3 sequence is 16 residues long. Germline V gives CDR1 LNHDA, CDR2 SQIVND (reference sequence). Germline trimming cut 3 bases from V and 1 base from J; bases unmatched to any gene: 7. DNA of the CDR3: TGTGCCAGTAGTATTGCAGCGGGGACCGGCACAGATACGCAGTATTTT. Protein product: CASSIAAGTGTDTQYF.

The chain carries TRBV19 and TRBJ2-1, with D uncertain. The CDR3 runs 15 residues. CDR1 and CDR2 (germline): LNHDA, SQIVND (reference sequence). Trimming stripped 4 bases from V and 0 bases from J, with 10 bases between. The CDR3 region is CASSRSFDSYNEQFF. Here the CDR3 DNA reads TGTGCCAGTAGTAGGTCGTTCGACTCCTACAATGAGCAGTTCTTC.